What follows describes a single TCR beta chain. The antigen remains undetermined. These data come from a study of CD8 T cells in ankylosing spondylitis. Study-level results: Within peripheral blood, clones linked to disease were CD8+ and relatively rare. Prior work had noted some motif variants in reactive arthritis blood and synovial fluid. Blood from ankylosing spondylitis patients appeared to carry a characteristic roughly 8-variant TCR beta motif.

Using its own MiXCR run on the 5' RACE reads, TCRdb lists one record per CDR3 protein. The table shows 250,000 or so distinct CDR3 sequences, with 18% occurring only once. V dropped 2 bases and J dropped 6 bases, with 7 bases sitting between them. The CDR3 consists of 12 residues. CDR1 is WSHSY, CDR2 SAAADI, per germline. The sequence was obtained from a male donor with ankylosing spondylitis or in good health (not recorded which). This chain links TRBV10-2 with TRBJ2-5; D unresolved. The sample comprised blood, either unsorted or a sorted T cell fraction (not recorded which). CDR3 protein: CASSEPDQTQYF. The CDR3 DNA is TGCGCCAGCAGTGAGCCTGACCAGACCCAGTACTTC.